Below are 6 T cell receptor beta chains sequenced from a single sample in a study of OX40 agonist ivuxolimab in advanced cancers. Generated by immunoSEQ multiplex PCR, the TCRdb table keeps only in-frame clones and is missing some. This sample carries about 26,000 clones, about 90% of them seen once, and the ten largest clones take under 25%. Material: CD4+ or CD8+ T cells sorted from blood, obtained in a trial of the OX40 agonist ivuxolimab. Source of these receptors: an adult with an advanced solid tumor such as melanoma, head and neck, liver or kidney cancer.

The V and J genes are TRBV9 and TRBJ1-6; D is ambiguous. CDR1 is SGDLS, CDR2 YYNGEE, per germline. The CDR3 runs 14 residues. V lost 0 bases, J lost 9 bases, and 10 bases lay in between. In nucleotides, the CDR3 is TGTGCCAGCAGCGTAGGTGACGGACTTTCACCCCTCCACTTT. This encodes CASSVGDGLSPLHF.

This clone was counted only a few times. The chain uses TRBV9 and TRBJ1-2; 7 bases are shared with TRBD1. The length of the CDR3 is 14 residues. Germline V gene data show CDR1 as SGDLS and CDR2 as YYNGEE. The junction had 6 bases not matched to a gene; V was cut back by 3 bases and J by 4 bases. The DNA of the CDR3 is TGTGCCAGCAGCGCCACAGGGGCTTCCTATGGCTACACCTTC. This sequence encodes CASSATGASYGYTF.

This clone was detected a few times. The chain uses TRBV29-1 and TRBJ1-3, with a possible D match to TRBD1 (5 bases). CDR1 is SQVTM and CDR2 is ANQGSEA in the germline V gene. The CDR3 totals 13 residues. V was cut by 8 bases and J by 0 bases, with 11 bases left in between. CDR3 loop: CSPRVGSGNTIYF. As DNA, the CDR3 is TGCAGCCCCAGGGTGGGCTCTGGAAACACCATATATTTT.

This rearrangement joins TRBV6-4 to TRBJ2-1; 7 bases are shared with TRBD1. CDR1 is MRHNA and CDR2 is SNTAGT in the germline V gene. Trimming at V came to 6 bases and at J to 0 bases, leaving 14 bases not matched to a gene. The CDR3 consists of 18 residues. The DNA for the CDR3 is TGTGCCAGCAGGAGGGGGCCCGGGTTGGCTAGCTCCTACAATGAGCAGTTCTTC. This translates into CASRRGPGLASSYNEQFF.

V is TRBV4-1 and J is TRBJ1-3; possibly TRBD1 for D (5 bases). CDR3 length: 18 amino acids. Trimming shortened V by 0 bases and J by 0 bases, and 15 bases separated the two germline ends. Germline CDR1 is MGHRA and CDR2 is YSYEKL. CDR3 sequence: CASSQDIQGISSGNTIYF. In nucleotides, the CDR3 is TGCGCCAGCAGCCAAGATATTCAGGGCATAAGCTCTGGAAACACCATATATTTT.

The chain couples TRBV4-2 to TRBJ2-1; 10 positions match TRBD2. Germline CDR1 LGHNA, CDR2 YNFKEQ. The CDR3 is 18 amino acids. V dropped 3 bases and J dropped 7; count of bases not matched to a gene: 15. The DNA for the CDR3 is TGTGCCAGCAGCCAGATATTTAGCGGGAGGACCTTCAGGAATGAGCAGTTCTTC. As protein: CASSQIFSGRTFRNEQFF.